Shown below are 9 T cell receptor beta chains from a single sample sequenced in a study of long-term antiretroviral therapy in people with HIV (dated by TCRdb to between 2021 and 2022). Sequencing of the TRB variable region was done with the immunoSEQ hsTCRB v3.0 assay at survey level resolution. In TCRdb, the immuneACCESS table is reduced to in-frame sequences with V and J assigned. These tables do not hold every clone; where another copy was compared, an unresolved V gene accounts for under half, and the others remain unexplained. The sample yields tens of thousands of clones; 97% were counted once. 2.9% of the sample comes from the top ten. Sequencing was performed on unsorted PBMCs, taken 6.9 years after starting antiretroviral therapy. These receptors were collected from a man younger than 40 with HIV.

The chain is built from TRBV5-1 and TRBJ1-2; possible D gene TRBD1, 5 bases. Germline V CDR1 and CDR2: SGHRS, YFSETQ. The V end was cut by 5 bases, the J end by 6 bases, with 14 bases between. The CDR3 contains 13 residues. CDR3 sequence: CASRTGTEDGYTF. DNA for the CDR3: TGCGCCAGCAGGACCGGGACGGAGGATGGCTACACCTTC.

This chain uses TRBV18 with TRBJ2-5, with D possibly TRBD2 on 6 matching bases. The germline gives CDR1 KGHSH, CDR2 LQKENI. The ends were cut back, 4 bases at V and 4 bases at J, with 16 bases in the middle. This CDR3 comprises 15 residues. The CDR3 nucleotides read TGTGCCAGCTCACGCCGACTAGATCGGGGAGAGACCCAGTACTTC. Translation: CASSRRLDRGETQYF. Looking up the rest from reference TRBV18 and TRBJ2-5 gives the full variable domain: NAGVMQNPRHLVRRRGQEARLRCSPMKGHSHVYWYRQLPEEGLKFMVYLQKENIIDESGMPKERFSAEFPKEGPSILRIQQVVRGDSAAYFCASSRRLDRGETQYFGPGTRLLVL.

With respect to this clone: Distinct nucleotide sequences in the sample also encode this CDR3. The CDR3 region has the DNA TGTGCCAGCAGCCAGTCGGGTACCGGGGAGCTGTTTTTT. As protein: CASSQSGTGELFF. The rearrangement uses TRBV14 and TRBJ2-2; no reliable D call. CDR1 SGHDN and CDR2 FVKESK come from the germline V gene. There are 13 residues in the CDR3. V dropped 3 bases and J dropped 5 bases, with 7 bases sitting between them.

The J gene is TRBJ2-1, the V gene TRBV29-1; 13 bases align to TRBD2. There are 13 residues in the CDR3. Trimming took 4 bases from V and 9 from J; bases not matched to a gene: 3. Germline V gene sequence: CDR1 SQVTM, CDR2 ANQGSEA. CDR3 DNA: TGCAGCGTTGTTCGACTAGCGGGAGGTGAGCAGTTCTTC. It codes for CSVVRLAGGEQFF.

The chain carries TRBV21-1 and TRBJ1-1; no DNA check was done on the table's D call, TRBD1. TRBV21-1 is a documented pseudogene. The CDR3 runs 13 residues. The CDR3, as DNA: TGTGCCAGCAGCCCAGGGGGGCACCAGCGAGCTTTCTTT. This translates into CASSPGGHQRAFF.

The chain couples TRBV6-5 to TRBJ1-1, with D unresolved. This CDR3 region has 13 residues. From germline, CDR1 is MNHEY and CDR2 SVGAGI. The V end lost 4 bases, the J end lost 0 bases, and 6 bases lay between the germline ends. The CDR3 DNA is TGTGCCAGCAGTTGGCAAATGAACACTGAAGCTTTCTTT. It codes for CASSWQMNTEAFF.

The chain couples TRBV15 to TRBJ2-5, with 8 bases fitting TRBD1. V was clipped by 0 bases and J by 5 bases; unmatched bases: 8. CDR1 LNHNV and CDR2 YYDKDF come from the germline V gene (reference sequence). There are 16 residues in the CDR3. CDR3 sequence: CATSRETGVIGETQYF. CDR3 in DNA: TGTGCCACCAGCAGAGAGACAGGGGTCATCGGGGAGACCCAGTACTTC.

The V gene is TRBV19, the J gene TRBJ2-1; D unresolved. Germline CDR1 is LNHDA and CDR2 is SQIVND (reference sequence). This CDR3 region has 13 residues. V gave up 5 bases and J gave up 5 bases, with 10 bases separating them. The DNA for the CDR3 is TGTGCCAGTAGTGTGGGGATCAACAATGAGCAGTTCTTC. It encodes CASSVGINNEQFF.

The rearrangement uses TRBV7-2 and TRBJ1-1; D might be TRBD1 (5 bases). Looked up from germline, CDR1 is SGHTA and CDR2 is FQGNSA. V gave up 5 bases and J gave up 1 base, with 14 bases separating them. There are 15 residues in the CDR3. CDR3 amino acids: CASSPHLGPNTEAFF. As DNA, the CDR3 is TGTGCCAGCAGCCCCCATTTGGGGCCGAACACTGAAGCTTTCTTT.